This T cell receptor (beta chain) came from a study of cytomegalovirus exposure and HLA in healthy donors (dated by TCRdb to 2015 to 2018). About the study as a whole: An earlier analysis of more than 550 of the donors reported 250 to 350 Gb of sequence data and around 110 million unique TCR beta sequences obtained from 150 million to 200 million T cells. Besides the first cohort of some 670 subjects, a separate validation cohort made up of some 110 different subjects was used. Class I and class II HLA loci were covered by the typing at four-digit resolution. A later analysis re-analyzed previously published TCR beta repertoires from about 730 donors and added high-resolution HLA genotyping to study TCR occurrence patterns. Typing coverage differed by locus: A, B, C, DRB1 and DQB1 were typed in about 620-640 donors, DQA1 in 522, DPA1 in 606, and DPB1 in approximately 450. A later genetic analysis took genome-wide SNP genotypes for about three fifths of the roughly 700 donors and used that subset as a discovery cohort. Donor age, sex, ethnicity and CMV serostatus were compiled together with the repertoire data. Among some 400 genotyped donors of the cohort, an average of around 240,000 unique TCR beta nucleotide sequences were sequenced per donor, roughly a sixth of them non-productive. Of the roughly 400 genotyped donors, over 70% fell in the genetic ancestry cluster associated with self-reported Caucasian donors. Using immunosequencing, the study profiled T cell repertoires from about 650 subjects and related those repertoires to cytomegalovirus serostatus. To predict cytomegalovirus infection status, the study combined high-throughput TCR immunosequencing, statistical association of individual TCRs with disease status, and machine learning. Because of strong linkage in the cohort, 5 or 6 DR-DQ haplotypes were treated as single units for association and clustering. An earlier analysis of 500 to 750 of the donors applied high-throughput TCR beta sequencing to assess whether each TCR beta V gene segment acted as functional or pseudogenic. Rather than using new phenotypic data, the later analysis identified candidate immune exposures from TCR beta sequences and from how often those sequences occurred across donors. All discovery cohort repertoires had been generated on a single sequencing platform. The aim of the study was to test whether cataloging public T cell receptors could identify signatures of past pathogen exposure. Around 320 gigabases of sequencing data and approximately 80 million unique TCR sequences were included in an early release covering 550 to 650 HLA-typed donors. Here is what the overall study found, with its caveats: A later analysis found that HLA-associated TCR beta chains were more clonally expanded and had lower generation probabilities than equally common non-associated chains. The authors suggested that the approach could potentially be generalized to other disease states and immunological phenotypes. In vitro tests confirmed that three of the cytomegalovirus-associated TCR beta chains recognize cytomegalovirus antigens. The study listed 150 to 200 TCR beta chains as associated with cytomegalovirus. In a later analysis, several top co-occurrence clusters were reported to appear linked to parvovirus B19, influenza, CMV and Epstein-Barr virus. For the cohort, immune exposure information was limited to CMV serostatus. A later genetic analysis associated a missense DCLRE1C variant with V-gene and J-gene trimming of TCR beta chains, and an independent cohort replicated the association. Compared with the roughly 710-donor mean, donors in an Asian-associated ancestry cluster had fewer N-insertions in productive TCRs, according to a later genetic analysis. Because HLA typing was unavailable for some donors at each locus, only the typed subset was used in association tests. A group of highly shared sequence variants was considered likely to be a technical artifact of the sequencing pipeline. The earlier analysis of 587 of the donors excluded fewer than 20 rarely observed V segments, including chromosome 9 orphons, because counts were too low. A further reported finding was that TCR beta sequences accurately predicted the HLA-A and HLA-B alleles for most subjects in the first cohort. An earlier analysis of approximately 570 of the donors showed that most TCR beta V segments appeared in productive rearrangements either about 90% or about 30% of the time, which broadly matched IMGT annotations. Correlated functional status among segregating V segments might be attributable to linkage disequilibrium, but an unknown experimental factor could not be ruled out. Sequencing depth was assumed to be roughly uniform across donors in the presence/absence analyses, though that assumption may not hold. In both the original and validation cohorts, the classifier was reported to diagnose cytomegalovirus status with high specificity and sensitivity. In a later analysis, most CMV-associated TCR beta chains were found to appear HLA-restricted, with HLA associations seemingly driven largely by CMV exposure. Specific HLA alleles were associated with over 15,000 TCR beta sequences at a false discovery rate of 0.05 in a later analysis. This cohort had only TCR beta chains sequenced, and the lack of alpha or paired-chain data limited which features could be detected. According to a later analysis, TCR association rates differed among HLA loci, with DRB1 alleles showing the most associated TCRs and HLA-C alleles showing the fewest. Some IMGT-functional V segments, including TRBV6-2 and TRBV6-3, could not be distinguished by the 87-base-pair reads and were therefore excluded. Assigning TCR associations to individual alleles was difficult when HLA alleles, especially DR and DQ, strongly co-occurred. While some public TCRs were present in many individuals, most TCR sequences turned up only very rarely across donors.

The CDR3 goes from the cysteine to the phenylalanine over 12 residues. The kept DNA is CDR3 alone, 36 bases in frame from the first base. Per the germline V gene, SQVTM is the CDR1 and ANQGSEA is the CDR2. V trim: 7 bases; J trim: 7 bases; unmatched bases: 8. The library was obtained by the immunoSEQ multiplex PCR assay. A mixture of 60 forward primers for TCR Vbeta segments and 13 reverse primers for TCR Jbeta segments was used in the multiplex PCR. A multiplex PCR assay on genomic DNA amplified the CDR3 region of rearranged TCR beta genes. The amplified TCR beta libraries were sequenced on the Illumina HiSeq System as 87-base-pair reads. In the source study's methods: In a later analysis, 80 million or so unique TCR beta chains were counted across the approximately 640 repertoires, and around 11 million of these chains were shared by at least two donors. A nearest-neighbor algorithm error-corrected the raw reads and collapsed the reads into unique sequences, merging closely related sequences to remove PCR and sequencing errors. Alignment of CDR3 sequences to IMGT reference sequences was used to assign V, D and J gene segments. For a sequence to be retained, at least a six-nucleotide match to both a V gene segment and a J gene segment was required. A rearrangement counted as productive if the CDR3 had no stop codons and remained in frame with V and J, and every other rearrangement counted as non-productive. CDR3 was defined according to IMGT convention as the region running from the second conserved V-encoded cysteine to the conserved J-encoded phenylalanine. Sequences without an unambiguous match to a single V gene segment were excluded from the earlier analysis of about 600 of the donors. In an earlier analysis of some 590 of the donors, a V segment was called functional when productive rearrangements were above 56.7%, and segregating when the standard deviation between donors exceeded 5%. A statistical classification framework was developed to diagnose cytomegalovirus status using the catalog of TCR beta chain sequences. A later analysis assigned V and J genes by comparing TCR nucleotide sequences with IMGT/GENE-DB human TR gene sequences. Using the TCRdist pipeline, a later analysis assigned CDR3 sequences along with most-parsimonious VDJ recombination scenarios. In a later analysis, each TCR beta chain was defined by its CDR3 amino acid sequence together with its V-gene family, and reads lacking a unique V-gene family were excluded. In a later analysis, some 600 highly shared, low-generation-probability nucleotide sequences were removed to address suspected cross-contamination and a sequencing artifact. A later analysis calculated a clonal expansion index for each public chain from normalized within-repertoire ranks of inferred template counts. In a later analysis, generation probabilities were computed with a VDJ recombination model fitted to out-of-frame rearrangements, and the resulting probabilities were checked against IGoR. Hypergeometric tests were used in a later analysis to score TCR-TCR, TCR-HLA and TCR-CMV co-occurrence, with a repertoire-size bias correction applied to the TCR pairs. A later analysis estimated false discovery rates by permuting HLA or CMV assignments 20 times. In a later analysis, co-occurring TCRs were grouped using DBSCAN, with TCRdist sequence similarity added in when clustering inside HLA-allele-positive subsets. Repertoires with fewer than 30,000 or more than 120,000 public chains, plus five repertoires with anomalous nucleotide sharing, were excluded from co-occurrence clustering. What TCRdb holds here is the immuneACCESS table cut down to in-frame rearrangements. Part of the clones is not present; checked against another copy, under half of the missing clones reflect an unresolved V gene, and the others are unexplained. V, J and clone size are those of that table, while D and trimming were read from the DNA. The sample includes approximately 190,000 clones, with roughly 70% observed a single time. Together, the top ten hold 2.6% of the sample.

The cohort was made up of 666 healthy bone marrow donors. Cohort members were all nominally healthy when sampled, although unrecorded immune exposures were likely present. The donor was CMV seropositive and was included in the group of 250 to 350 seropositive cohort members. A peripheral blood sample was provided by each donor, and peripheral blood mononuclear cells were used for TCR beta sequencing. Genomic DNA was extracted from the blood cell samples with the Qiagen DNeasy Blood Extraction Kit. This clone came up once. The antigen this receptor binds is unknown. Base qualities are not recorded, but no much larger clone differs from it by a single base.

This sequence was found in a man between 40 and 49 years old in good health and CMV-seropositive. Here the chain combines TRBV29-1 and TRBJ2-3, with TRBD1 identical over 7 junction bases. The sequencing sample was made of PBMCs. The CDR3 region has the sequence CSAEWDSYTQYF. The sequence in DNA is TGCAGCGCCGAATGGGACAGCTATACGCAGTATTTT.